This T cell receptor beta chain came from a study of early T cells in non-severe SARS-CoV-2 infection. Study at large: Sequencing of bulk RNA from unsorted whole blood was done, without chain pairing.

In regard to this clonotype: As yet, its antigen is unknown.

Germline-derived CDR1 and CDR2 are MNHNY and SVGAGI (reference sequence). Trimming removed 7 bases from V and 5 bases from J; junction bases left unmatched: 4. This CDR3 spans 13 amino acids. Findings and caveats of the study: Reliance on VDJdb matching favored anti-spike CD8 responses; private and CD4 specificities were missed.

Unique molecular identifier tags were affixed to discrete cDNA molecules. MiXCR, run by TCRdb on the 5' RACE reads, gives a single entry per CDR3 protein. Of roughly 80,000 distinct CDR3 sequences in the sample, about 16% are singletons; the top ten hold more than 10%. The sequencing input was whole blood. The rearrangement links TRBV6-6 to TRBJ2-4, with TRBD1 identical over 8 bases. The clonotype comes from an adult who was a healthcare worker with PCR-confirmed SARS-CoV-2 infection or an uninfected control (not recorded which). CDR3 loop: CASKETGENIQYF. In DNA form, the CDR3 reads TGTGCCAGCAAAGAGACAGGGGAAAACATTCAGTACTTC.